This section outlines one TCR beta chain sequence together with its context. Its antigen is unidentified. This entry is derived from a study of response to subunit inactivated influenza vaccine. Study-wide findings and caveats: Each seasonal influenza vaccination, the authors suggested, recruits few new T cells.

The V end lost 0 bases, the J end lost 1 base, and 9 bases lay between the germline ends. The CDR3 is 15 amino acids. Germline loops: CDR1 KGHSH, CDR2 LQKENI. TCRdb processed the RT-PCR reads anew with MiXCR; each CDR3 protein has one entry. Here the sample spans approximately 200,000 distinct CDR3 sequences, around an eighth being singletons. Sample: CD8+ T cells sorted from PBMCs, taken 4 to 6 days after vaccination. The chain joins TRBV18 to TRBJ2-5, with D hard to call. This TCR was sampled from a man aged 45-60 years who received an inactivated influenza vaccine. CDR3 loop: CASSPPAESQETQYF. The CDR3 nucleotides read TGTGCCAGCTCACCACCGGCAGAAAGCCAAGAGACCCAGTACTTC.